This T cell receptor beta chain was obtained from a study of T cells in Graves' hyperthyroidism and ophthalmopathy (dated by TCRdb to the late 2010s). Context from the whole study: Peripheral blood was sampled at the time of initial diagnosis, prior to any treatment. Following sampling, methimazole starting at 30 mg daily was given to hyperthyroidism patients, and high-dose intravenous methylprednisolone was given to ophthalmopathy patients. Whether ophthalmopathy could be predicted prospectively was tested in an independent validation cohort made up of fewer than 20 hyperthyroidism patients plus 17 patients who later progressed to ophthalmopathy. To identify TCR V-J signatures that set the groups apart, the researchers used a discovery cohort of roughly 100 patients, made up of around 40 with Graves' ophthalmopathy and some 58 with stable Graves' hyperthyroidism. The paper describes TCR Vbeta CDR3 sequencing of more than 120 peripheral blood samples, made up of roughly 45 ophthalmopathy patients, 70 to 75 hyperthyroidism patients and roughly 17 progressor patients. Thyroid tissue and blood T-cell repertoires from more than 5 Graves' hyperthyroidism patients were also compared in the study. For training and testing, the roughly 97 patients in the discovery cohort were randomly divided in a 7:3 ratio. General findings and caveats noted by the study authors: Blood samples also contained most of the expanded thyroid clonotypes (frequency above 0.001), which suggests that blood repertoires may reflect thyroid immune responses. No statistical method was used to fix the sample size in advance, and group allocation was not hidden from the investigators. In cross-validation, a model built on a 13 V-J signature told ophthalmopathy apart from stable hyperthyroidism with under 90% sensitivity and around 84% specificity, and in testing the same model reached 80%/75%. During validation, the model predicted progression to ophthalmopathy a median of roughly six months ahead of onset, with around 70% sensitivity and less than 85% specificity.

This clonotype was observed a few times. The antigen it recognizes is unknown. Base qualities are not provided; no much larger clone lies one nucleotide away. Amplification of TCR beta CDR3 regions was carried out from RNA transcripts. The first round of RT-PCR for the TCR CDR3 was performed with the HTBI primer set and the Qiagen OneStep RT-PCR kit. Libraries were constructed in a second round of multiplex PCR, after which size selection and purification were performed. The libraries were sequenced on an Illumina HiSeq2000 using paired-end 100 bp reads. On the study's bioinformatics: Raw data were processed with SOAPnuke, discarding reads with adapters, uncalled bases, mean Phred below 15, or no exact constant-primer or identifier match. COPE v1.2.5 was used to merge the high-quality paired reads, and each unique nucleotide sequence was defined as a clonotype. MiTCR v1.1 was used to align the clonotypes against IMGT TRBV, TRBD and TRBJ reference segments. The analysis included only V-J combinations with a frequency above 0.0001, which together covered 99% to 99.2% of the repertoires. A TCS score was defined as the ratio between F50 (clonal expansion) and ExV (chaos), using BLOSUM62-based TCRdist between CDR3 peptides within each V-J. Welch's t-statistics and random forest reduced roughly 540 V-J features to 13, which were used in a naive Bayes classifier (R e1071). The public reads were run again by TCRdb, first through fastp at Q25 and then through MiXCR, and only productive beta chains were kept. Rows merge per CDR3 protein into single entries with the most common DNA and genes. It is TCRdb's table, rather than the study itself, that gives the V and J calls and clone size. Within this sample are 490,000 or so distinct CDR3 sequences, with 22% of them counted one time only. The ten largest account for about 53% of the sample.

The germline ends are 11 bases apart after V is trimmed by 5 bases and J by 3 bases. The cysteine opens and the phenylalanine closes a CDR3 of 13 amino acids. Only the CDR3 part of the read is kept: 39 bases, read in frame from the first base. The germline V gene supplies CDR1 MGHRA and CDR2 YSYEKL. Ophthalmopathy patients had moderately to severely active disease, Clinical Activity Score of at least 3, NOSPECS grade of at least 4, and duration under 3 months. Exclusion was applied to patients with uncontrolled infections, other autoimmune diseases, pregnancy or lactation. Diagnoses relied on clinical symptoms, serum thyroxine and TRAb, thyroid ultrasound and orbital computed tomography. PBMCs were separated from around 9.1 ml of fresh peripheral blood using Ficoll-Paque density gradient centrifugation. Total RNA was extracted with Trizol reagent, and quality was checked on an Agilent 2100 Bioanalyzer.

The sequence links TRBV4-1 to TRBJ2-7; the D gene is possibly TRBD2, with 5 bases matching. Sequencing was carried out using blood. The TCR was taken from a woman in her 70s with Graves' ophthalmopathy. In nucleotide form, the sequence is TGCGCCAGCAGCGGGGAGCTCGTCTACGAGCAGTACTTC. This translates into CASSGELVYEQYF.